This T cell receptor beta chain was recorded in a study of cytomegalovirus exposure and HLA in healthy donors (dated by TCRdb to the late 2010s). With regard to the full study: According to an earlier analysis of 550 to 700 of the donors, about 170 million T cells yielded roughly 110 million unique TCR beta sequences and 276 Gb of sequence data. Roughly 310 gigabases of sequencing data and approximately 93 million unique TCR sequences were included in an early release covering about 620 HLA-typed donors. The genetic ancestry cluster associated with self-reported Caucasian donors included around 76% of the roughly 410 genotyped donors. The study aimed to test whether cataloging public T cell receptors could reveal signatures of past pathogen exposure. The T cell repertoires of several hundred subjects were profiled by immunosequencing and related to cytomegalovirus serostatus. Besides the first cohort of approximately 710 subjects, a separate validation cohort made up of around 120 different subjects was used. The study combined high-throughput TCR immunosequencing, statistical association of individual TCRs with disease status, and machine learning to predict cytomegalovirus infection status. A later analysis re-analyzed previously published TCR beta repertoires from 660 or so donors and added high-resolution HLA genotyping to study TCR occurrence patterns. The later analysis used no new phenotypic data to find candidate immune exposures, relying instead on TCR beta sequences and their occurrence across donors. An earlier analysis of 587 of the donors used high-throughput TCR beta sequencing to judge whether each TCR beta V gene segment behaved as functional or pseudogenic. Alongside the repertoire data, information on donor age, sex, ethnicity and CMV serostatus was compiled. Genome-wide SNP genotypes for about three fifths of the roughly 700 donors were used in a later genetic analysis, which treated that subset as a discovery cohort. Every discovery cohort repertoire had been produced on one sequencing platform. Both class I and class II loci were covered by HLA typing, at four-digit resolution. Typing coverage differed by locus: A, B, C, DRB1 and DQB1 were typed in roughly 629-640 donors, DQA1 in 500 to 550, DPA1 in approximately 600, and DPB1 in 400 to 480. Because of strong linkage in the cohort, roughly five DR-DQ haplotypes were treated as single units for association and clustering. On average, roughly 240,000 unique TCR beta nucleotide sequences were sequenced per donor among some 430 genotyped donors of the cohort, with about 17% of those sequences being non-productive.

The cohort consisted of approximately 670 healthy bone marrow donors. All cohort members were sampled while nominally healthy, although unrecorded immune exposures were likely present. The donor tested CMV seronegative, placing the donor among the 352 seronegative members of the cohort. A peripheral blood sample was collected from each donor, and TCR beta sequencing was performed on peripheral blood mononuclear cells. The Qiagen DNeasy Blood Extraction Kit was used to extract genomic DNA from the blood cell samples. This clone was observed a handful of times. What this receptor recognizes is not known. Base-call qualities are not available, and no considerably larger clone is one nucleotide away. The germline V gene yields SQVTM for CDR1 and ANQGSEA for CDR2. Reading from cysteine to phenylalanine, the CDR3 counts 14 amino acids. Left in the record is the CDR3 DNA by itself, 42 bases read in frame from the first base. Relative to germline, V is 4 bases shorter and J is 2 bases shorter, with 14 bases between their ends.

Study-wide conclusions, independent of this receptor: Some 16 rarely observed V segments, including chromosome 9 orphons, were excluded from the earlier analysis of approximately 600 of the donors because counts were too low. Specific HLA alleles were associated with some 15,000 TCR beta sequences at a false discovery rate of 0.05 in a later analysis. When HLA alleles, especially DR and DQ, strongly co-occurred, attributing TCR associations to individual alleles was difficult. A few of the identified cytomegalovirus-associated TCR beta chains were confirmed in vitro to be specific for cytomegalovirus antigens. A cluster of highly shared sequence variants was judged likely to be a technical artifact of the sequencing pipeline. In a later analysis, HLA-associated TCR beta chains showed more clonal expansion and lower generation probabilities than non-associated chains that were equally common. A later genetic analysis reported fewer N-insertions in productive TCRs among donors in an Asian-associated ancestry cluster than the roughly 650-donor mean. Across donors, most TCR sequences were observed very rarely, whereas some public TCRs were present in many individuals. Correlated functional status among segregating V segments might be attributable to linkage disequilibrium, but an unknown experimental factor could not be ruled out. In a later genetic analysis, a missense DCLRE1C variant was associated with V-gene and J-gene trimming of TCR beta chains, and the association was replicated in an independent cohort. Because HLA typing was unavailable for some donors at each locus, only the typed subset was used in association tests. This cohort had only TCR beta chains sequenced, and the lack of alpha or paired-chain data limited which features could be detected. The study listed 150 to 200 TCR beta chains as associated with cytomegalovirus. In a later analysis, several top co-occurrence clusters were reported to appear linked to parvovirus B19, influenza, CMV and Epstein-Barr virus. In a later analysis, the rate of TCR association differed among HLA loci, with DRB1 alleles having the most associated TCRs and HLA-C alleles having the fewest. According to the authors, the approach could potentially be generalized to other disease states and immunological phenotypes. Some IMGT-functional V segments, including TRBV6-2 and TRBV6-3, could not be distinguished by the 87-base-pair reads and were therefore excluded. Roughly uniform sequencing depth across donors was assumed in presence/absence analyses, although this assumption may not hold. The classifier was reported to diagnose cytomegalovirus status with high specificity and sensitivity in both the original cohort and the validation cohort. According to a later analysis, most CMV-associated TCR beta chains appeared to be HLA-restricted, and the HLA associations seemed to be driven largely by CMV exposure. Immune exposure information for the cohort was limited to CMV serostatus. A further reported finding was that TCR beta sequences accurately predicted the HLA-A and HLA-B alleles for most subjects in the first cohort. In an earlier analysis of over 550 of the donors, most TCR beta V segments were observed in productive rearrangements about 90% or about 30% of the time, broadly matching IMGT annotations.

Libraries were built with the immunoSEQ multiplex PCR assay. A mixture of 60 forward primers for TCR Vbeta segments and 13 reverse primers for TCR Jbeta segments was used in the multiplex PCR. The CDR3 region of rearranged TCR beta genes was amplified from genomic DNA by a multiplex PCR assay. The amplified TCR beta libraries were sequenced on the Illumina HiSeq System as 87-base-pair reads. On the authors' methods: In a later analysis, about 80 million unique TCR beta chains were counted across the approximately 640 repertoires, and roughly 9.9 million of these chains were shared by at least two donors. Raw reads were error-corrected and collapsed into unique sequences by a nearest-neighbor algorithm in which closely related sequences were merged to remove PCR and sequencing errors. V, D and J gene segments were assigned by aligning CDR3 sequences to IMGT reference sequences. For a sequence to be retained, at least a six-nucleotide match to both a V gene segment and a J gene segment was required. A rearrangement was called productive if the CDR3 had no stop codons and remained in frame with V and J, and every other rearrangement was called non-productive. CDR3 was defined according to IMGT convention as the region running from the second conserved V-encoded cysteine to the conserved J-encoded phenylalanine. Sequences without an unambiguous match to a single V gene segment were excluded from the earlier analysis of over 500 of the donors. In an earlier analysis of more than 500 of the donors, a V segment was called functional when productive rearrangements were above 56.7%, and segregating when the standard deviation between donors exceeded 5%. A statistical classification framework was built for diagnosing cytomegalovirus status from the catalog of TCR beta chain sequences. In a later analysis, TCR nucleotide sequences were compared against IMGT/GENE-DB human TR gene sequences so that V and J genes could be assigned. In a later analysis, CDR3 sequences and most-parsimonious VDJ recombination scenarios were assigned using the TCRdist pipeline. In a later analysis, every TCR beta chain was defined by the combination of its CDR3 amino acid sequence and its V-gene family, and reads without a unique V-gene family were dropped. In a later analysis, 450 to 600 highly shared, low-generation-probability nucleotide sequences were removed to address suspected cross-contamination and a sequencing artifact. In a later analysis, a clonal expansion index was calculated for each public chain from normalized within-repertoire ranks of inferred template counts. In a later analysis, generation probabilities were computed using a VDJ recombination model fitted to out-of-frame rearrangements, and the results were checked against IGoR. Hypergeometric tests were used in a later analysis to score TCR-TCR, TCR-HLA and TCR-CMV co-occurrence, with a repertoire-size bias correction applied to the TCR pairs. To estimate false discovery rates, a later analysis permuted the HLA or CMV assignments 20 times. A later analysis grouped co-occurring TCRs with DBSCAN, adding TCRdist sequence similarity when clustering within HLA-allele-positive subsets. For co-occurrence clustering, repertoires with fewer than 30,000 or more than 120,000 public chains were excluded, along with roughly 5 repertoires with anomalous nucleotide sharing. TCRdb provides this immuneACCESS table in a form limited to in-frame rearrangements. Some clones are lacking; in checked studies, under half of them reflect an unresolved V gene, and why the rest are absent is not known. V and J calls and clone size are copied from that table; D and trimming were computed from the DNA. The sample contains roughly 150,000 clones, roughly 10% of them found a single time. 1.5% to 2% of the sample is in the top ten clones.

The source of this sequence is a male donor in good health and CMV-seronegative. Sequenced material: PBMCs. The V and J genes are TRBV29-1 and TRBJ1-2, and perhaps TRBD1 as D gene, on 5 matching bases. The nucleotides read TGCAGCGTTGTAAGTTGGGGCAGCAACTATGGCTACACCTTC. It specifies CSVVSWGSNYGYTF.